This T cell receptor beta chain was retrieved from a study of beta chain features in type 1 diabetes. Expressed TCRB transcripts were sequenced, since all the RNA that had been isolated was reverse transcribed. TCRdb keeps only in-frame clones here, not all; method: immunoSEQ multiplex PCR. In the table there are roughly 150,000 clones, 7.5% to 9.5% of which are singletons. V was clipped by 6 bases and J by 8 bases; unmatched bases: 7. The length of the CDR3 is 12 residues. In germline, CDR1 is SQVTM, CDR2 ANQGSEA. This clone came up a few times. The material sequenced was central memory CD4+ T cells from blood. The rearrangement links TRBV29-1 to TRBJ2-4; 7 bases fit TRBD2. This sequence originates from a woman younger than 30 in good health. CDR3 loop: CSVHDGGDIQYF. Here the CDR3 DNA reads TGCAGCGTCCATGATGGGGGGGACATTCAGTACTTC.